This record looks at one TCR beta chain sequence and its context. Germline V gene data show CDR1 as LGHNT and CDR2 as FRNRAP. This CDR3 region has 15 residues. V shed 0 bases and J shed 2 bases, with 8 bases lying between them. The data were obtained in a study of human T cells and chemical hapten exposure. MiXCR, applied by TCRdb to the RACE reads, yields one record per CDR3 protein. The table has nearly 350,000 distinct CDR3 sequences, around 7% seen once. The time point is: patch test 1, 2 weeks after DPC sensitization. The treatment is: therapeutic diphenylcyclopropenone sensitization with weekly scalp DPC. Ahead of each patch test application, blood was drawn. Unseparated into fractions, whole blood served as the source from which total RNA was extracted.

The TCR comes from a woman under 30 with alopecia areata. Some clones in this sample may be carry-over from other donors' samples. The sequences come from whole blood, collected in connection with sensitization to the hapten diphenylcyclopropenone (DPC). This chain uses TRBV12-5 with TRBJ2-4; tentative D call: TRBD2 (6 bases). The CDR3 protein is CASGLVRGSKNIQYF. The CDR3, as DNA: TGTGCTAGTGGTTTGGTACGGGGGTCCAAAAACATTCAGTACTTC.